A single sample is the source of the 20 T cell receptor beta chains below, sequenced in a study of T cells in Graves' hyperthyroidism and ophthalmopathy. TCR beta CDR3 regions were amplified from RNA transcripts. HTBI primers were employed in a first-round RT-PCR of the TCR CDR3. TCRdb called the multiplex PCR reads again in MiXCR, with one record for every CDR3 protein. The data show about 840,000 distinct CDR3 sequences, roughly 40% seen once. Sequencing input: blood. The receptors stem from a man between 18 and 29 years old with Graves' hyperthyroidism.

This clonotype was observed a handful of times. This chain joins TRBV7-2 and TRBJ1-2; TRBD1 might be the D (6 bases). Trimming took 5 bases from V and 8 from J, leaving 21 bases between them. This CDR3 region has 15 residues. Germline CDR1 SGHTA, CDR2 FQGNSA. CDR3: CASSGGTGKIKGYTF. In DNA form, the CDR3 reads TGTGCCAGCAGCGGGGGCACAGGGAAAATTAAGGGCTACACCTTC.

With regard to this clonotype: A read error is possible here, since a much larger clone lies one base away. This CDR3 is CASSWEETTYEQCF. The CDR3 DNA reads TGCGCCAGCAGTTGGGAGGAAACAACCTACGAGCAGTGCTTC. This chain links TRBV5-1 with TRBJ2-7; possible D gene TRBD2, 6 bases. Germline V gene sequence: CDR1 SGHRS, CDR2 YFSETQ. The CDR3 runs 14 residues.

Concerning this clonotype: With a much larger clone just one base away, this may be a read error. CDR3 sequence reads: CASSVGGALYGYTF. In nucleotides, the CDR3 is TGTGCCAGCAGCGTAGGCGGGGCTCTCTATGGCTACACCTTC. The chain combines TRBV19 with TRBJ1-2, with a weak D call TRBD1 (5 bases). CDR1 is LNHDA and CDR2 is SQIVND in the germline V gene (reference sequence). With 9 bases removed from V and 4 bases from J, the gap between germline ends came to 18 bases. This CDR3 has 14 residues.

This clonotype has at least ten counts. V and J are TRBV29-1 and TRBJ2-7, with a tentative D call TRBD2 (7 bases). The CDR3 contains 12 residues. Trimming removed 7 bases from V and 2 bases from J, with 12 bases in between. Germline V gene lookup returns CDR1 SQVTM and CDR2 ANQGSEA. This CDR3 reads CSALGGAYEQYF. CDR3 nucleotides: TGCAGCGCCCTAGGGGGGGCCTACGAGCAGTACTTC.

The chain employs TRBV4-1 and TRBJ2-5; 7 bases match TRBD2. Germline trimming cut 0 bases from V and 7 bases from J; bases unmatched to any gene: 2. Germline values: CDR1 MGHRA, CDR2 YSYEKL. There are 13 residues in the CDR3. In DNA form, the CDR3 reads TGCGCCAGCAGCCAAGAAGCGGGGACGACCCAGTACTTC. It translates to CASSQEAGTTQYF.

V usage is TRBV6-2 or TRBV6-3 and J usage is TRBJ1-6; D remains unclear. The CDR3 is made up of 15 amino acids. CDR1 is MNHEY and CDR2 is SVGEGT in the germline V gene. V lost 5 bases to trimming and J lost 9 bases, with 17 bases between them. The CDR3 protein is CASSELGKGISPLHF. CDR3 DNA: TGTGCCAGCAGTGAACTGGGGAAAGGTATTTCACCCCTCCACTTT.

This clonotype has only a few counts. The chain is built from TRBV7-6 and TRBJ2-7; a weak D match, TRBD1 (7 bases). CDR1 SGHVS and CDR2 FNYEAQ come from the germline V gene. The CDR3 runs to 15 residues. Trimming removed 3 bases from V and 7 bases from J, with 19 bases in between. The CDR3, as DNA: TGTGCCAGCAGCTTCCGCGACAGGGACTTTACAGAGCAGTACTTC. Residues: CASSFRDRDFTEQYF. Together with reference TRBV7-6 and TRBJ2-7, the CDR3 gives the full variable domain: GAGVSQSPRYKVTKRGQDVALRCDPISGHVSLYWYRQALGQGPEFLTYFNYEAQQDKSGLPNDRFSAERPEGSISTLTIQRTEQRDSAMYRCASSFRDRDFTEQYFGPGTRLTVT.

Details on this clonotype: Possible read error: a much larger clone is one base away. The gene calls are TRBV2 and TRBJ1-6, with 9 bases matching TRBD1. Germline V gives CDR1 SNHLY, CDR2 FYNNEI. CDR3 size: 16 residues. The CDR3 sequence: CASGETGQGGYSPLHF. In nucleotides, the CDR3 is TGTGCCAGCGGTGAAACGGGACAGGGCGGTTATTCACCCCTCCACTTT.

The V and J genes are TRBV2 and TRBJ2-7; 9 nucleotides align to TRBD1. Trimming cost V 6 bases and J 5 bases; bases outside gene matches: 8. Germline loops: CDR1 SNHLY, CDR2 FYNNEI. CDR3 length: 14 residues. The CDR3 spells CASSVTGTGNEQYF. The CDR3 nucleotides read TGTGCCAGCAGCGTCACCGGGACAGGGAACGAGCAGTACTTC.

On this clonotype itself: One junction end disagrees with the germline gene, perhaps due to a read error. This chain uses TRBV24-1 with TRBJ2-7; TRBD2 aligns across 12 bases. Germline CDR1 KGHDR, CDR2 SFDVKD. The CDR3 sequence is 16 residues long. The CDR3 loop reads CASSIGLAGIYYERYF. The CDR3 DNA follows: TGTGCCAGCAGTATCGGACTAGCGGGAATATACTACGAGCGGTACTTC.

The chain is built from TRBV7-3 and TRBJ2-5; 7 nucleotides line up with TRBD2. Germline V gives CDR1 SGHTA, CDR2 FQGTGA. This CDR3 region has 18 residues. J lost 6 bases, V lost 5 bases, and 21 bases had no gene match. CDR3 sequence reads: CASSQRLAPRDGVKTQYF. DNA of the CDR3: TGTGCCAGCAGCCAACGACTAGCACCCCGGGACGGAGTTAAGACCCAGTACTTC.

This clonotype was counted only a few times. The chain couples TRBV13 to TRBJ1-2; D remains unclear. Germline V gene data show CDR1 as PRHDT and CDR2 as FYEKMQ (reference sequence). Between the trimmed V and J ends, which lost 1 base and 8 bases, there was a span of 11 bases. The CDR3 covers 13 residues. CDR3 loop: CASSLEEGGGYTF. CDR3 in DNA: TGTGCCAGCAGCTTAGAGGAGGGAGGCGGCTACACCTTC. Supplemented by reference TRBV13 and TRBJ1-2, the full variable domain reads AAGVIQSPRHLIKEKRETATLKCYPIPRHDTVYWYQQGPGQDPQFLISFYEKMQSDKGSIPDRFSAQQFSDYHSELNMSSLELGDSALYFCASSLEEGGGYTFGSGTRLTVV.

At least ten counts were recorded for this clonotype. This chain connects TRBV10-3 to TRBJ2-5; D may be TRBD2 (6 bases). Germline CDR1 is ENHRY and CDR2 is SYGVKD. The CDR3 has 14 amino acids. The V and J ends lost 6 bases and 5 bases respectively, with 16 bases between them. The CDR3 spells CAISPGLDRETQYF. CDR3 nucleotides: TGTGCCATCAGCCCGGGACTGGATCGGGAGACCCAGTACTTC.

The rearrangement joins TRBV13 to TRBJ1-6, with D tentatively TRBD1 (6 bases). The ends were cut back, 1 base at V and 16 bases at J, with 23 bases in the middle. The CDR3 sequence is 16 residues long. Germline V CDR1 and CDR2: PRHDT, FYEKMQ (reference sequence). CDR3 loop: CASSLVAGGGATDLHF. In DNA, the CDR3 is TGTGCCAGCAGCTTAGTAGCCGGGGGCGGGGCAACGGATCTCCACTTT.

This clonotype was detected only a few times. The chain carries TRBV6-6 and TRBJ1-1, with D possibly matching TRBD1 (6 bases). CDR1 MNHNY and CDR2 SVGAGI come from the germline V gene (reference sequence). The CDR3 has 14 residues. The germline V and J ends were trimmed by 5 bases and 5 bases, with 15 bases remaining between them. The CDR3 bases are TGTGCCAGCAGTGCTACAGGGATAGGTACTGAAGCTTTCTTT. Translated: CASSATGIGTEAFF.

The rearrangement joins TRBV27 to TRBJ2-5; 7 nucleotides align to TRBD2. J was trimmed by 5 bases and V by 5 bases; bases with no gene match: 14. Germline assignment: CDR1 MNHEY and CDR2 SMNVEV (reference sequence). The CDR3 has 16 residues. This CDR3 is CASSLRLDGGLETQYF. CDR3 DNA sequence: TGTGCCAGCAGTCTGCGCCTCGACGGGGGGTTGGAGACCCAGTACTTC.

This clonotype was detected many times. The chain employs TRBV2 and TRBJ2-6, with D possibly being TRBD1 (5 bases). V shed 5 bases and J shed 0 bases, with 8 bases lying between them. The CDR3 runs to 15 residues. The germline CDR1 and CDR2 sequences are SNHLY and FYNNEI. Here the CDR3 reads CASSSQGSGANVLTF. The DNA for the CDR3 is TGTGCCAGCAGTTCCCAGGGCTCTGGGGCCAACGTCCTGACTTTC.

This clonotype has at least ten counts. The V gene is TRBV6-6, the J gene TRBJ1-1; unclear D gene. The length of the CDR3 is 12 residues. Germline V gene sequence: CDR1 MNHNY, CDR2 SVGAGI (reference sequence). Trimming pared 7 bases from V and 1 base from J, leaving 7 bases between. CDR3 DNA: TGTGCCAGCATCGGGCGGAACACTGAAGCTTTCTTT. It yields the protein CASIGRNTEAFF.

This clonotype was seen only a few times. The gene calls are TRBV9 and TRBJ1-4; possible D gene TRBD1, 5 bases. CDR1 and CDR2 (germline): SGDLS, YYNGEE. V was shortened by 0 bases and J by 8 bases, with 14 bases between the two germline ends. This CDR3 has 15 residues. CDR3 sequence reads: CASSVAGGALEKLFF. The CDR3 bases are TGTGCCAGCAGCGTAGCCGGAGGGGCGCTCGAAAAACTGTTTTTT.

The chain combines TRBV7-9 with TRBJ2-5; no firm D call. The V gene lost 7 bases and the J gene lost 5 bases, with 14 bases spanning the gap. CDR3 length: 13 residues. Per germline, CDR1 SEHNR and CDR2 FQNEAQ (reference sequence). The CDR3 sequence: CASMSKIPETQYF. The CDR3 DNA sequence: TGTGCCAGCATGTCGAAGATCCCGGAGACCCAGTACTTC.